This is a list of T cell receptor beta chains from one sample in a study of cytomegalovirus exposure and HLA in healthy donors. Using immunoSEQ multiplex PCR, the repertoire was profiled, and TCRdb retains in-frame clones only, with some absent. The table shows 150,000 to 200,000 clones, with approximately 86% occurring only once. The sequenced sample was PBMCs. These receptors were collected from a woman younger than 35 in good health and CMV-seronegative. Each CDR3 is given with its conserved first and last residue. Each record gives: J gene, CDR3 length, D gene, clone size, V gene, CDR3 DNA, CDR3 protein. D genes are given only for firm matches. Rows give clone size only sometimes, using once, few, many, or a class for an expanded clone.

>TRBJ2-7|14|TRBD1|.|TRBV2
TGTGCCAGCAGTTCACAGGGGGTTTCCTACGAGCAGTACTTC
CASSSQGVSYEQYF
>TRBJ2-7|15|.|.|TRBV6-1
TGTGCCAGCAGTGAGGGCCCCGCGTTCACCTACGAGCAGTACTTC
CASSEGPAFTYEQYF
>TRBJ2-6|19|.|.|TRBV28
TGTGCCAGCAGTTTGCTCTTCGGCAGGGAGGAGTCTGGGGCCAACGTCCTGACTTTC
CASSLLFGREESGANVLTF
>TRBJ2-5|15|TRBD1|.|TRBV19
TGTGCCAGTAGCCTCTTGCCAGGGGGCCGAGAGACCCAGTACTTC
CASSLLPGGRETQYF
>TRBJ1-5|15|TRBD1|.|TRBV5-6
TGTGCCAGCAGCGTCGGGACAGGGTACAATCAGCCCCAGCATTTT
CASSVGTGYNQPQHF
>TRBJ2-1|18|TRBD2|.|TRBV7-8
TGTGCCAGCAGCCCGAGGATGCGGACTAGCGGGAGAGACAATGAGCAGTTCTTC
CASSPRMRTSGRDNEQFF
>TRBJ2-7|12|TRBD2|.|TRBV10-3
TGTGCCCTCGGGACTAGCGGCTACGAGCAGTACTTC
CALGTSGYEQYF
>TRBJ2-2|15|.|.|TRBV7-2
TGTGCCAGCAGCCCTACTGGGCCCAACACCGGGGAGCTGTTTTTT
CASSPTGPNTGELFF
>TRBJ2-1|14|.|.|TRBV7-3
TGTGCCAGCAGCTTAACGGGACTCCTCAATGAGCAGTTCTTC
CASSLTGLLNEQFF
>TRBJ2-7|16|TRBD2|.|TRBV28
TGTGCCAGCAGACGAGGTCTCTGGGCGGGAGGAGACGAGCAGTACTTC
CASRRGLWAGGDEQYF
>TRBJ1-2|13|TRBD1|once|TRBV5-1
TGCGCCAGCAGCCCCCCGGGACAGGGGAGCTACACCTTC
CASSPPGQGSYTF
>TRBJ2-6|16|TRBD2|.|TRBV11-3
TGTGCCAGCAGCGGACTAGCCGGGGCTGGGGCCAACGTCCTGACTTTC
CASSGLAGAGANVLTF
>TRBJ2-7|13|.|.|TRBV15
TGTGCCACCAGCAGAGATCTCAGCTACGAGCAGTACTTC
CATSRDLSYEQYF
>TRBJ1-4|12|.|once|TRBV5-6
TGTGCCAGCAGCTTAAGAAGGGGAAAACTGTTTTTT
CASSLRRGKLFF
>TRBJ1-5|16|.|.|TRBV5-1
TGCGCCAGCAGCCACGCGCAGGGGCAGGGCAATCAGCCCCAGCATTTT
CASSHAQGQGNQPQHF
>TRBJ1-2|14|TRBD1|.|TRBV5-1
TGCGCCAGCAGCTTTACACAGGGGGCGGATGGCTACACCTTC
CASSFTQGADGYTF
>TRBJ2-7|13|.|.|TRBV6-6
TGTGCCACCACGATACGAAACTCCTACGAGCAGTACTTC
CATTIRNSYEQYF
>TRBJ2-7|14|.|.|TRBV4-3
TGCGCCAGCAGCCAAGAGCCAGGGGTCTACGAGCAGTACTTC
CASSQEPGVYEQYF
>TRBJ2-3|15|.|.|TRBV18
TGTGCCAGCTCACCACCGGCTAGCGGCACAGATACGCAGTATTTT
CASSPPASGTDTQYF
>TRBJ2-7|15|TRBD2|.|TRBV6-5
TGTGCCAGCAGTTACGGGTCTAGCGGGTACTACGAGCAGTACTTC
CASSYGSSGYYEQYF
>TRBJ2-7|15|TRBD2|.|TRBV7-3
TGTGCCAGCAGACCCCCCGGGACTAGGATGTACGAGCAGTACTTC
CASRPPGTRMYEQYF
>TRBJ2-3|16|TRBD2|once|TRBV6-4
TGTGCCAGCAGCTCCGGGGCGGGGGGTAGCACAGATACGCAGTATTTT
CASSSGAGGSTDTQYF
>TRBJ2-7|14|.|.|TRBV5-1
TGCGCCAGCAGCTTGGACGGGAGCTCCTACGAGCAGTACTTC
CASSLDGSSYEQYF
>TRBJ2-1|11|.|.|TRBV5-5
TGTGCCAGCAGCTACGGAGGTGAGCAGTTCTTC
CASSYGGEQFF
>TRBJ1-6|16|.|.|TRBV4-2
TGTGCCAGCAGCCAAGACCGAGACAGGAAGGGTTCACCCCTCCACTTT
CASSQDRDRKGSPLHF
>TRBJ1-2|15|TRBD1|few|TRBV28
TGTGCCAGCAGCCAAGTATTGGGACAGGGGATTTGGGACACCTTC
CASSQVLGQGIWDTF
>TRBJ2-3|14|.|.|TRBV7-3
TGTGCCAGCAGCTTATGGGCAGGGAAGGATACGCAGTATTTT
CASSLWAGKDTQYF
>TRBJ1-5|14|.|.|TRBV7-2
TGTGCCAGCGCCTTAGAATGGGGGGGTCAGCCCCAGCATTTT
CASALEWGGQPQHF
>TRBJ1-2|16|.|.|TRBV28
TGTGCCAGCAGTTTAAACGGCGGGGCTACTAACTATGGCTACACCTTC
CASSLNGGATNYGYTF
>TRBJ1-5|19|TRBD1|.|TRBV2
TGTGCCAGCAGTGAAACAGGGGGCGTCCCTTATTATAGCAATCAGCCCCAGCATTTT
CASSETGGVPYYSNQPQHF
>TRBJ2-3|15|TRBD2|.|TRBV6-5
TGTGCCAGCAGTTACTCGAGGCAGGGAGGGGATACGCAGTATTTT
CASSYSRQGGDTQYF
>TRBJ2-2|15|.|.|TRBV6-5
TGTGCCAGCAGTTACTCTAGGAGAGGGCCCGGGGAGCTGTTTTTT
CASSYSRRGPGELFF
>TRBJ1-2|15|.|.|TRBV9
TGTGCCAGCAGCGTCACCCAGGGAAATGACTATGGCTACACCTTC
CASSVTQGNDYGYTF
>TRBJ2-1|16|TRBD2|few|TRBV13
TGTGCCAGCTCCAGACCGGGACTAGCGGGAGGGGATGAGCAGTTCTTC
CASSRPGLAGGDEQFF
>TRBJ1-5|16|.|.|TRBV4-3
TGCGCCAGCAGCCAAGATAACAGTTTTGGCAATCAGCCCCAGCATTTT
CASSQDNSFGNQPQHF
>TRBJ1-1|15|TRBD1|.|TRBV7-9
TGTGCCAGCAGCTCCAATGAGGGGGCGGGTGTGATGGCTTTCTTT
CASSSNEGAGVMAFF
>TRBJ1-1|16|TRBD1|.|TRBV4-1
TGCGCCAGCAGCCAAGCCCGGGACAGCTTTGACACTGAAGCTTTCTTT
CASSQARDSFDTEAFF
>TRBJ2-7|11|.|.|TRBV5-8
TGTGCCAGCAGGCAGAACTACGAGCAGTACTTC
CASRQNYEQYF
>TRBJ1-2|14|TRBD1|.|TRBV6-1
TGTGCCAGCCAAAAGACAGGGTTGTCCTCTGGCTACACCTTC
CASQKTGLSSGYTF
>TRBJ1-2|15|TRBD1|.|TRBV6-1
TGTGCCAGCAGTTCCCCGGACAGGGCTAACTATGGCTACACCTTC
CASSSPDRANYGYTF
>TRBJ1-4|13|.|few|TRBV29-1
TGCAGCGCCCGCTGGGCCCTTAATGAAAAACTGTTTTTT
CSARWALNEKLFF
>TRBJ2-7|17|TRBD2|.|TRBV7-6
TGTGCCAGCAGCCTCGGGACTAGCGGGGACCTCCCCTACGAGCAGTACTTC
CASSLGTSGDLPYEQYF
>TRBJ2-1|17|.|once|TRBV4-3
TGCGCCGGCAGCCAAGTACCTAGTCACGGGACTGACAATGAGCAGTTCTTC
CAGSQVPSHGTDNEQFF
>TRBJ2-7|17|.|.|TRBV5-1
TGCGCCAGCAGCCCCCCCCCGGTGGGGCCATACTCCTACGAGCAGTACTTC
CASSPPPVGPYSYEQYF
>TRBJ2-7|18|.|.|TRBV4-1
TGCGCCAGCAGCCAAGAGGGCCAGAGGGTCCGGGGTTCCTACGAGCAGTACTTC
CASSQEGQRVRGSYEQYF
>TRBJ2-7|15|TRBD1|.|TRBV5-1
TGCGCCAGCAGCCGTCCCGGGACAGGTACCTACGAGCAGTACTTC
CASSRPGTGTYEQYF
>TRBJ2-7|15|TRBD1|.|TRBV5-1
TGCGCCAGCAGCGGGGGACAGGGGTTTACCGACGAGCAGTACTTC
CASSGGQGFTDEQYF
>TRBJ2-2|15|TRBD1|.|TRBV7-2
TGTGCCAGCAGCTTTCGGGACAGGGTAACCGGGGAGCTGTTTTTT
CASSFRDRVTGELFF
>TRBJ1-1|15|TRBD1|once|TRBV28
TGTGCCAGCAGAGGAACAGGACAGGGGGACACTGAAGCTTTCTTT
CASRGTGQGDTEAFF
>TRBJ1-4|13|.|many|TRBV4-2
TGTGCCAGCAAAACTGGGCCTAATGAAAAACTGTTTTTT
CASKTGPNEKLFF
>TRBJ2-1|15|TRBD1|.|TRBV5-1
TGCGCCAGCATCCAAGGGACAGGAGCCTACAATGAGCAGTTCTTC
CASIQGTGAYNEQFF
>TRBJ2-5|15|TRBD2|once|TRBV13
TGTGCCAGCACCGGTACTAGCGGGGAATGGGAGACCCAGTACTTC
CASTGTSGEWETQYF
>TRBJ2-1|9|.|.|TRBV19
TGTGCCGTGAGGCGCGAGCAGTTCTTC
CAVRREQFF
>TRBJ1-6|19|TRBD1|.|TRBV28
TGTGCCAGCAGTCGCGACAGGGGCCTCTTGAGCTCCTATAATTCACCCCTCCACTTT
CASSRDRGLLSSYNSPLHF
>TRBJ2-7|17|TRBD2|.|TRBV29-1
TGCAGCGCACAGGGACCCGGGACTAGCGGGGACCCCTACGAGCAGTACTTC
CSAQGPGTSGDPYEQYF